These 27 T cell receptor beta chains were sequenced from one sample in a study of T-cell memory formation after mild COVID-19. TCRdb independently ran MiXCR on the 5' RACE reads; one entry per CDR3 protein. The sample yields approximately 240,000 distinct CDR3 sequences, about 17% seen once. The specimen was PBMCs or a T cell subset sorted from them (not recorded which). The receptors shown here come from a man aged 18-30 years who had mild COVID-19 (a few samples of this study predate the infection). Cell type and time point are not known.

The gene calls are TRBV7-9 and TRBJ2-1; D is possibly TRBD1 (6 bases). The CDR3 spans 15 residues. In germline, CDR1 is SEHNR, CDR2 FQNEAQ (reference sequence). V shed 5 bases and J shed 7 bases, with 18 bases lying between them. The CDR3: CASSPRGSTQNEQFF. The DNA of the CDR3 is TGTGCCAGCAGCCCGAGGGGGTCGACGCAAAATGAGCAGTTCTTC.

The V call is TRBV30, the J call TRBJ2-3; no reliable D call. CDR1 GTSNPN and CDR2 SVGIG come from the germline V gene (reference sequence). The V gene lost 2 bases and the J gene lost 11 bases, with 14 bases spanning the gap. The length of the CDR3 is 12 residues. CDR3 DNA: TGTGCCTGGAGTCCCTCTCCCGTTCGGCAGTATTTT. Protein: CAWSPSPVRQYF. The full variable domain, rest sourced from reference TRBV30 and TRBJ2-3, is SQTIHQWPATLVQPVGSPLSLECTVEGTSNPNLYWYRQAAGRGLQLLFYSVGIGQISSEVPQNLSASRPQDRQFILSSKKLLLSDSGFYLCAWSPSPVRQYFGPGTRLTVL.

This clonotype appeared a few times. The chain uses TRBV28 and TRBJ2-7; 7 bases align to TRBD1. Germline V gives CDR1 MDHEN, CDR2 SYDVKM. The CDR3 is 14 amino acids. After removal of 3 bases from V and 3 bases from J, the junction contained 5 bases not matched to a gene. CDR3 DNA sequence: TGTGCCAGCAGTTTGCCACAGGGGCGCTACGAGCAGTACTTC. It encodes CASSLPQGRYEQYF.

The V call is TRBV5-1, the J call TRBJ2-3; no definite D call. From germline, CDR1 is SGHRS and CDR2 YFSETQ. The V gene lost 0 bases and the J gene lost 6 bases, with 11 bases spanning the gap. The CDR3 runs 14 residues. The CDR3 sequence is CASSLGMAPDTQYF. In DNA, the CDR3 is TGCGCCAGCAGCTTGGGGATGGCGCCGGATACGCAGTATTTT.

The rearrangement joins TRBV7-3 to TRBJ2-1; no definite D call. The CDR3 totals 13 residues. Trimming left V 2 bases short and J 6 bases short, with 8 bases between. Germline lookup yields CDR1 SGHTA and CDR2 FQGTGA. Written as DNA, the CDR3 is TGTGCCAGCAGCTTAGCCCGGAGCAATGAGCAGTTCTTC. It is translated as CASSLARSNEQFF.

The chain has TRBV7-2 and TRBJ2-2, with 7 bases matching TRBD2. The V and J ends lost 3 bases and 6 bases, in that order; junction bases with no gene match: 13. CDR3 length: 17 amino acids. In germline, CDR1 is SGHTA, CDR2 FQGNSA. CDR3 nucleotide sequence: TGTGCCAGCAGCTTGACCTCGGGGACGGCGGGGGCCGGGGAGCTGTTTTTT. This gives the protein CASSLTSGTAGAGELFF.

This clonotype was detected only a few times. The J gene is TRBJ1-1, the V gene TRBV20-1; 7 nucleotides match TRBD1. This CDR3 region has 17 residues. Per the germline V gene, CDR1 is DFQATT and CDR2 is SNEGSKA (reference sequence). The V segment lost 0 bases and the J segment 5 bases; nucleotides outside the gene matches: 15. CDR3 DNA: TGCAGTGCTAGAGATCTCCTTCTACAGGGGCCGTGGACTGAAGCTTTCTTT. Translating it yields CSARDLLLQGPWTEAFF.

This chain's CDR3 is CASSFGNYEQYV. Here the CDR3 DNA reads TGTGCCAGCAGTTTTGGAAACTACGAGCAGTACGTC. The V and J genes are TRBV6-1 and TRBJ2-7; D unclear. Germline V gene lookup returns CDR1 MNHNS and CDR2 SASEGT. The CDR3 is 12 residues long. The V end was cut by 5 bases, the J end by 3 bases, with 8 bases between.

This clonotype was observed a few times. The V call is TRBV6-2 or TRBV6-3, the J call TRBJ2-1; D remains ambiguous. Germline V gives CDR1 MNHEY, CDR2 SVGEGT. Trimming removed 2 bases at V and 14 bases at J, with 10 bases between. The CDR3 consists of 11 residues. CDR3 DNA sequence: TGTGCCAGCAGTTACATGGGTTCAGAGTTCTTC. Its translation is CASSYMGSEFF.

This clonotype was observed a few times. The CDR3 sequence is CASSLVAGSNQPQHF. In nucleotides, the CDR3 is TGTGCCAGCAGCTTAGTAGCAGGGTCTAATCAGCCCCAGCATTTT. The chain uses TRBV7-2 and TRBJ1-5; perhaps TRBD1 as D (5 bases). CDR3 length equals 15 residues. Germline V gene sequence: CDR1 SGHTA, CDR2 FQGNSA. The V end was cut by 1 base, the J end by 4 bases, with 11 bases between.

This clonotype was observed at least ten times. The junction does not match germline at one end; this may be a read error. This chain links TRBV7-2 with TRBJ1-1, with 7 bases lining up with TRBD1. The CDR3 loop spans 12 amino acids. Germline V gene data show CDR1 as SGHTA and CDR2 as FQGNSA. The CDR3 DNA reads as TGTGCCAGCAGCTTACCGACAGGGTCTCTGATCTTT. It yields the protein CASSLPTGSLIF.

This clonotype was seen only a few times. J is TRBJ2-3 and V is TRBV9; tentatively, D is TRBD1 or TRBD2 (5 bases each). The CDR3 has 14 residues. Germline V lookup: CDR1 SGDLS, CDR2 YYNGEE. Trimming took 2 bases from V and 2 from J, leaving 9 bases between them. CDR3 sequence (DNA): TGTGCCAGCAGCGTGGGGGAACTCACAGATACGCAGTATTTT. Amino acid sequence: CASSVGELTDTQYF.

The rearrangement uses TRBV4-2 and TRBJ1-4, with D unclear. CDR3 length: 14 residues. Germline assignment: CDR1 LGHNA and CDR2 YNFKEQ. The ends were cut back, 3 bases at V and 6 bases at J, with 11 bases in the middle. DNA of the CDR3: TGTGCCAGCAGCCAGGTCACGCAAGATGAAAAACTGTTTTTT. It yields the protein CASSQVTQDEKLFF.

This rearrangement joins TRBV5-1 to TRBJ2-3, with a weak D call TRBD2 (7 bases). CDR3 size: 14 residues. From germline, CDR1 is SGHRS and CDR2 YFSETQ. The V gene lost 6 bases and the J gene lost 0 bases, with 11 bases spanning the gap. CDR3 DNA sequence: TGCGCCAGCAACGGGGGGCCAAGCACAGATACGCAGTATTTT. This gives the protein CASNGGPSTDTQYF.

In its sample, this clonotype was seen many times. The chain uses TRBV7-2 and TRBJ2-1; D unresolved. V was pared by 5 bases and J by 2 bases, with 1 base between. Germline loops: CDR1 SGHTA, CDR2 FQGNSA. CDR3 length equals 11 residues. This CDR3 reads CASSAYNEQFF. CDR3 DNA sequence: TGTGCCAGCAGCGCCTACAATGAGCAGTTCTTC.

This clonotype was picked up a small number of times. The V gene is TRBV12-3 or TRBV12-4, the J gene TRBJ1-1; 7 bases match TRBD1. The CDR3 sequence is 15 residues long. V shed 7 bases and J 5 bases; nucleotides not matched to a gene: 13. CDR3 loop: CASTGYRGVGTEAFF. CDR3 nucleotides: TGTGCCAGCACCGGTTACAGGGGCGTAGGGACTGAAGCTTTCTTT.

This CDR3 is CASSRDMGLGNTIYF. The CDR3 DNA sequence: TGCGCCAGCAGCCGGGACATGGGGCTCGGAAACACCATATATTTT. The J gene is TRBJ1-3, the V gene TRBV5-1, with a weak D call TRBD1 (6 bases). The CDR3 extends over 15 amino acids. Germline V CDR1 and CDR2: SGHRS, YFSETQ. The V gene lost 4 bases and the J gene lost 4 bases, with 15 bases spanning the gap.

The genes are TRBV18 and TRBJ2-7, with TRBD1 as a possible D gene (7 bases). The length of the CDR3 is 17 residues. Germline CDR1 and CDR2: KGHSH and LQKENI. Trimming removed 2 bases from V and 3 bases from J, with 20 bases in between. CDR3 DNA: TGTGCCAGCTCACCATCCGCCCCTTCGCAGGGGGGCTACGAGCAGTACGTC. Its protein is CASSPSAPSQGGYEQYV.

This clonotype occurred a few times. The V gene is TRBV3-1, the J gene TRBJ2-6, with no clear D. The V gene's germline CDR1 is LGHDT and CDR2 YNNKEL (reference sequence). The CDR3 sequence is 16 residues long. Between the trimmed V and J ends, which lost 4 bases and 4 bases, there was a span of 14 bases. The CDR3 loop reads CASSPPSALGANVLTF. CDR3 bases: TGTGCCAGCAGCCCCCCATCGGCACTCGGGGCCAACGTCCTGACTTTC.

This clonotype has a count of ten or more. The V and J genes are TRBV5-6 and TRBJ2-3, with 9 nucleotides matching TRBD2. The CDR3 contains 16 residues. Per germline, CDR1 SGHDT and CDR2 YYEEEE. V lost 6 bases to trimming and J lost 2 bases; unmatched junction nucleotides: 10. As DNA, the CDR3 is TGTGCCAGCACCCTGGGGGAGCGGGGGGCCACAGATACGCAGTATTTT. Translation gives CASTLGERGATDTQYF.

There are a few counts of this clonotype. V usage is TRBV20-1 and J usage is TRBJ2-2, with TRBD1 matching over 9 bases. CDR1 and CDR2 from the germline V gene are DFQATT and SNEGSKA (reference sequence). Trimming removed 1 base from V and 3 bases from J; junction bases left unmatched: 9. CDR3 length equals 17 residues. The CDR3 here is CSARGPPGQGYTGELFF. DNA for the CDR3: TGCAGTGCTAGAGGACCACCGGGACAGGGATACACCGGGGAGCTGTTTTTT.

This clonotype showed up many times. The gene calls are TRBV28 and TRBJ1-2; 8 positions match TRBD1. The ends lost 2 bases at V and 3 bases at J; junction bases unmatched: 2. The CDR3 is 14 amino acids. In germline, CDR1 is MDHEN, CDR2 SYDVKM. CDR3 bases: TGTGCCAGCAGTTTACAGGGGGCTGACTATGGCTACACCTTC. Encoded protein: CASSLQGADYGYTF.

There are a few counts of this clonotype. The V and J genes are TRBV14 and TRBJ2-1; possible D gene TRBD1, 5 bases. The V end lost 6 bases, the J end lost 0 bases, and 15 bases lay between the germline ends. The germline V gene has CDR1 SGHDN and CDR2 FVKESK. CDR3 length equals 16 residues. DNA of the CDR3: TGTGCCAGCAGTCAATACAGGCTGAGCTCCTACAATGAGCAGTTCTTC. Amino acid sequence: CASSQYRLSSYNEQFF.

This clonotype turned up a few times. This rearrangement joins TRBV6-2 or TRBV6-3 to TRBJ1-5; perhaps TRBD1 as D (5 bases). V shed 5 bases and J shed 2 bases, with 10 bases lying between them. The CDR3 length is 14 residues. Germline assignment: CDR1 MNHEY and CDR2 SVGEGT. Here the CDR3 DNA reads TGTGCCAGCAGTCTCAGGGTTCGCAATCAGCCCCAGCATTTT. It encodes CASSLRVRNQPQHF.

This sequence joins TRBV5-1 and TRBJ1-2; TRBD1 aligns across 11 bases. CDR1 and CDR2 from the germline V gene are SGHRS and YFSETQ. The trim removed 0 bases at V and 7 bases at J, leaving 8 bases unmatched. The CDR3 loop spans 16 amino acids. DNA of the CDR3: TGCGCCAGCAGCTTGGCTCCGGGACAGGGGGTACGTGGCTACACCTTC. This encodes CASSLAPGQGVRGYTF.

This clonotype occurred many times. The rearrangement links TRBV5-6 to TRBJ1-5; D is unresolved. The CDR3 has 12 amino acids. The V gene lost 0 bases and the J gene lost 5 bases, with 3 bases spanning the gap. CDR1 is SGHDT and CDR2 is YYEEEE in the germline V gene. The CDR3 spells CASSLGDQPQHF. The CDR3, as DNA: TGTGCCAGCAGCTTGGGGGATCAGCCCCAGCATTTT.

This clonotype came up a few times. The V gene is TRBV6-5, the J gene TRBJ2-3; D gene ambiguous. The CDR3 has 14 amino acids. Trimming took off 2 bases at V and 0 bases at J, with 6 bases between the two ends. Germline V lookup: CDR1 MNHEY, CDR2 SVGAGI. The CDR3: CASSYLPSTDTQYF. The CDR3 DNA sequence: TGTGCCAGCAGTTACCTCCCCAGCACAGATACGCAGTATTTT.